The clone carrying this TCR beta chain was seen at least ten times. The data stem from a study of human T cells and chemical hapten exposure. Per germline, CDR1 SQVTM and CDR2 ANQGSEA. V gave up 5 bases and J gave up 0 bases, with 10 bases separating them. The CDR3 covers 14 residues. Stated time point: patch test 1, 2 weeks after DPC sensitization. The treatment here: therapeutic diphenylcyclopropenone sensitization with weekly scalp DPC. Total RNA was extracted from unfractionated whole blood. For the library, individual cDNA molecules each received unique molecular identifiers. TCRdb re-derived calls from the RACE reads in MiXCR, one entry per CDR3 protein. The profile shows approximately 400,000 distinct CDR3 sequences, approximately 4.4% of them singletons.

This specimen consisted of whole blood, obtained in connection with sensitization to the hapten diphenylcyclopropenone (DPC). The receptor was derived from a woman aged 45-59 years with alopecia areata. Some clones in this sample may be carry-over from other donors' samples. The rearrangement uses TRBV29-1 and TRBJ2-2; weak D call: TRBD1 (5 bases). As DNA, the CDR3 is TGCAGCGTTCGACAGAGCGCGAACACCGGGGAGCTGTTTTTT. It translates to CSVRQSANTGELFF.